The rows below give T cell receptor beta chains drawn from one sample of a study of human thymus T cells. Using immunoSEQ multiplex PCR, the repertoire was profiled, and TCRdb retains in-frame clones only, with some absent. This sample has about 78,000 clones, with around 96% found just once. The sequenced sample consisted of thymus tissue. The receptors shown here come from a boy less than two years old with a congenital heart defect but otherwise immunologically healthy. Both conserved end residues are part of each CDR3. D genes are given only for firm matches.

v_call: TRBV27; cdr3_length: 14; j_call: TRBJ2-1; d_call: TRBD2; cdr3_nt: TGTGCCAGCAGTTCCCCTGAGGTAGGAGCGGGACAGTTCTTC; cdr3_aa: CASSSPEVGAGQFF
v_call: TRBV5-1; cdr3_length: 16; j_call: TRBJ2-3; d_call: -; cdr3_nt: TGCGCCAGCAGCTTGGCCAGGGGCGCCCTCACAGATACGCAGTATTTT; cdr3_aa: CASSLARGALTDTQYF
v_call: TRBV21-1; cdr3_length: 11; j_call: TRBJ2-1; d_call: -; cdr3_nt: TGTGCCAGCACCTGTAGGGTTGAGCAGTTCTTC; cdr3_aa: CASTCRVEQFF
v_call: TRBV7-4; cdr3_length: 15; j_call: TRBJ1-1; d_call: -; cdr3_nt: TGTGCCAGCAGCCTCTCCCTCAGGGAGAGGACTGAAGCTTTCTTT; cdr3_aa: CASSLSLRERTEAFF
v_call: TRBV11-2; cdr3_length: 15; j_call: TRBJ2-7; d_call: TRBD2; cdr3_nt: TGTGCCAGCAGCTTAGGTTTGGCAGGGAGGGGCGAGCAGTACTTC; cdr3_aa: CASSLGLAGRGEQYF
v_call: TRBV7-2; cdr3_length: 19; j_call: TRBJ2-1; d_call: TRBD1; cdr3_nt: TGTGCCAGCAGCTTAGAGGCCTGGGACAGTTCCCCCGGGTACAATGAGCAGTTCTTC; cdr3_aa: CASSLEAWDSSPGYNEQFF
v_call: TRBV27; cdr3_length: 15; j_call: TRBJ1-1; d_call: -; cdr3_nt: TGTGCCAGCAGTTTCCGTCGACGGATGAACACTGAAGCTTTCTTT; cdr3_aa: CASSFRRRMNTEAFF
v_call: TRBV30; cdr3_length: 14; j_call: TRBJ1-4; d_call: -; cdr3_nt: TGTGCCCGGGTGGCCGGTGCAACTAATGAAAAACTGTTTTTT; cdr3_aa: CARVAGATNEKLFF
v_call: TRBV4-1; cdr3_length: 16; j_call: TRBJ1-4; d_call: TRBD1; cdr3_nt: TGCGCCAGCAGCCGAAACAGGGGGCGGACTAATGAAAAACTGTTTTTT; cdr3_aa: CASSRNRGRTNEKLFF
v_call: TRBV27; cdr3_length: 14; j_call: TRBJ2-2; d_call: -; cdr3_nt: TGTGCCAGCAGTCAAAAAAAAGGGACCGGGGAGCTGTTTTTT; cdr3_aa: CASSQKKGTGELFF
v_call: TRBV5-4; cdr3_length: 17; j_call: TRBJ2-5; d_call: TRBD2; cdr3_nt: TGTGCCAGCAGCTTGGCCGGGACTAGCGGGAGCCGGGAGACCCAGTACTTC; cdr3_aa: CASSLAGTSGSRETQYF